This entry lists 14 T cell receptor beta chains sequenced from one sample in a study of OX40 agonist ivuxolimab in advanced cancers. Clones were read by immunoSEQ multiplex PCR, and TCRdb kept only the in-frame ones, dropping some. Counted here are 40,000 to 50,000 clones, approximately 86% occurring once; the ten biggest clones make up about 12%. The source material was CD4+ or CD8+ T cells sorted from blood, sampled in a trial of the OX40 agonist ivuxolimab. The receptors derive from an adult with an advanced solid tumor such as melanoma, head and neck, liver or kidney cancer.

The chain combines TRBV27 with TRBJ1-5; D is unclear. V shed 8 bases and J shed 0 bases, with 8 bases lying between them. The CDR3 length is 13 residues. The germline V gene has CDR1 MNHEY and CDR2 SMNVEV (reference sequence). Here the CDR3 reads CASAIYSNQPQHF. The CDR3 DNA is TGTGCCAGCGCCATATATAGCAATCAGCCCCAGCATTTT.

The V and J genes are TRBV27 and TRBJ1-2; 10 bases line up with TRBD1. The CDR3 covers 14 residues. Germline V gives CDR1 MNHEY, CDR2 SMNVEV (reference sequence). Unmatched junction bases numbered 7, after V lost 7 bases and J lost 5 bases. The CDR3 protein is CASKPTGGSYGYTF. CDR3 coding DNA: TGTGCCAGCAAACCGACAGGGGGCTCGTATGGCTACACCTTC.

CDR3: CATSRDPGQGTEQFF. The CDR3 bases are TGTGCCACCAGCAGAGATCCGGGACAGGGGACGGAGCAGTTCTTC. This chain connects TRBV15 to TRBJ2-1; 10 bases fit TRBD1. After removal of 0 bases from V and 10 bases from J, the junction contained 6 bases not matched to a gene. The germline gives CDR1 LNHNV, CDR2 YYDKDF (reference sequence). The CDR3 covers 15 residues.

The chain links TRBV6-1 to TRBJ2-1; 9 bases agree with TRBD2. The germline V gene encodes CDR1 MNHNS and CDR2 SASEGT. V gave up 3 bases and J gave up 7 bases; unmatched junction bases: 10. The CDR3 contains 16 residues. CDR3 sequence reads: CASSDWAGGPGNEQFF. The CDR3 nucleotides read TGTGCCAGCAGTGATTGGGCGGGAGGGCCTGGTAATGAGCAGTTCTTC.

The chain is built from TRBV6-5 and TRBJ2-1; the D is unclear. V lost 2 bases, J lost 4 bases, and 6 bases lay in between. The CDR3 loop spans 13 amino acids. CDR1 MNHEY and CDR2 SVGAGI come from the germline V gene. This CDR3 is CASSYGRYNEQFF. The CDR3 coding sequence is TGTGCCAGCAGTTACGGCAGGTACAATGAGCAGTTCTTC.

This clone was counted once. V is TRBV21-1 and J is TRBJ2-2; TRBD1 was called by the table and not checked on the DNA. TRBV21-1 is noted as a pseudogene. The CDR3 has 15 amino acids. The CDR3 nucleotides read TGTGCCAGCAGCATTTTCAACAGGGTCGGCGGGGAGCTGTTTTTT. Its translation: CASSIFNRVGGELFF.

The chain joins TRBV28 to TRBJ1-1; maybe TRBD1 (5 bases). Germline CDR1 MDHEN, CDR2 SYDVKM. The CDR3 is 14 residues long. Trimming left V 4 bases short and J 3 bases short, with 12 bases between. The DNA of the CDR3 is TGTGCCAGCAGTTCGACAGTTGAGGACACTGAAGCTTTCTTT. It specifies CASSSTVEDTEAFF. The full variable domain, with the rest looked up from reference TRBV28 and TRBJ1-1, is DVKVTQSSRYLVKRTGEKVFLECVQDMDHENMFWYRQDPGLGLRLIYFSYDVKMKEKGDIPEGYSVSREKKERFSLILESASTNQTSMYLCASSSTVEDTEAFFGQGTRLTVV.

V usage is TRBV6-1 and J usage is TRBJ1-6; no reliable D call. The CDR3 loop spans 14 amino acids. Germline assignment: CDR1 MNHNS and CDR2 SASEGT. V was trimmed by 7 bases and J by 0 bases, leaving 7 bases between them. Here the CDR3 DNA reads TGTGCCAGCATTGGGAGCTCCTATAATTCACCCCTCCACTTT. Amino acid sequence: CASIGSSYNSPLHF.

This clone has only a few counts. The gene calls are TRBV30 and TRBJ2-7; perhaps TRBD2 as D (6 bases). The germline V gene encodes CDR1 GTSNPN and CDR2 SVGIG (reference sequence). Between the trimmed V and J ends, which lost 1 base and 6 bases, there was a span of 16 bases. The CDR3 spans 14 residues. CDR3 in DNA: TGTGCCTGGAGTGCAGGAATTAGCGGACGCGAGCAGTACTTC. This codes for CAWSAGISGREQYF.

The V call is TRBV11-2, the J call TRBJ1-2; the D is unclear. V dropped 5 bases and J dropped 5 bases, with 18 bases sitting between them. Germline V gene data show CDR1 as SGHAT and CDR2 as FQNNGV. This CDR3 contains 15 residues. This chain's CDR3 is CASSRTSSELYGYTF. The CDR3 bases are TGTGCCAGCAGCCGTACCAGCAGCGAATTATATGGCTACACCTTC.

This clone was seen a handful of times. V gene TRBV7-9 combines with J gene TRBJ2-2; D unclear. Germline CDR1 reads SEHNR; CDR2 reads FQNEAQ (reference sequence). Between the trimmed V and J ends, which lost 0 bases and 3 bases, there was a span of 2 bases. CDR3 size: 13 residues. The DNA of the CDR3 is TGTGCCAGCAGCTTAGCATACACCGGGGAGCTGTTTTTT. Amino acid sequence: CASSLAYTGELFF.

This sequence joins TRBV5-6 and TRBJ2-2; no clear D. Trimming stripped 2 bases from V and 2 bases from J, with 7 bases between. Germline assignment: CDR1 SGHDT and CDR2 YYEEEE. The CDR3 length is 14 residues. DNA for the CDR3: TGTGCCAGCAGCTTAAGGTTTAACACCGGGGAGCTGTTTTTT. The encoded protein is CASSLRFNTGELFF. The variable domain in full, completed from reference TRBV5-6 and TRBJ2-2, reads DAGVTQSPTHLIKTRGQQVTLRCSPKSGHDTVSWYQQALGQGPQFIFQYYEEEERQRGNFPDRFSGHQFPNYSSELNVNALLLGDSALYLCASSLRFNTGELFFGEGSRLTVL.

The chain combines TRBV4-1 with TRBJ2-5; 7 bases align to TRBD2. Germline lookup yields CDR1 MGHRA and CDR2 YSYEKL. V shed 0 bases, J shed 5 bases, and the junction held 12 bases outside the gene matches. The CDR3 contains 17 residues. The CDR3 sequence is CASSQDWGRELGETQYF. CDR3 nucleotides: TGCGCCAGCAGCCAAGATTGGGGGAGGGAACTAGGGGAGACCCAGTACTTC.

The chain joins TRBV29-1 to TRBJ1-3, with 7 bases aligning to TRBD1. The CDR3 is made up of 16 amino acids. From germline, CDR1 is SQVTM and CDR2 ANQGSEA. V shed 6 bases, J shed 0 bases, and the junction held 11 bases outside the gene matches. The CDR3 coding sequence is TGCAGCGTCTATGCCGGGGCAGGGGGCTCTGGAAACACCATATATTTT. Its protein product is CSVYAGAGGSGNTIYF.